What follows are 21 T cell receptor beta chains derived from one specimen sequenced in a study of OX40 agonist ivuxolimab in advanced cancers. The assay was immunoSEQ multiplex PCR, and TCRdb's table has in-frame clones only and misses some. This table has about 140,000 clones, 85% to 95% appearing once. Sequencing was performed on CD4+ or CD8+ T cells sorted from blood, taken in a trial of the OX40 agonist ivuxolimab. These receptors were collected from an adult with an advanced solid tumor such as melanoma, head and neck, liver or kidney cancer.

V gene TRBV7-2 combines with J gene TRBJ1-5, with 7 bases aligning to TRBD1. The CDR3 is made up of 15 amino acids. CDR1 is SGHTA, CDR2 FQGNSA, per germline. Trimming took 4 bases from V and 5 from J; bases not matched to a gene: 8. The CDR3 DNA reads TGTGCCAGCAGCTCCAATTACAGGGGTTATCAGCCCCAGCATTTT. This codes for CASSSNYRGYQPQHF.

This chain connects TRBV12-5 to TRBJ1-3; D is possibly TRBD1 (5 bases). The CDR3 consists of 14 residues. Trimming shortened V by 6 bases and J by 6 bases, and 15 bases separated the two germline ends. CDR1 is LGHNT and CDR2 is FRNRAP in the germline V gene. The CDR3 DNA is TGTGCTAGTGGGGGACGGGGGTTAGTAAACACCATATATTTT. Translating gives CASGGRGLVNTIYF.

The CDR3 nucleotides read TGCGCCAGCAGCTTGGTGTCAGGGGTATTGAACACTGAAGCTTTCTTT. This sequence encodes CASSLVSGVLNTEAFF. The genes are TRBV5-1 and TRBJ1-1, with D possibly matching TRBD1 (6 bases). The CDR3 extends over 16 amino acids. Trimming took off 0 bases at V and 0 bases at J, with 12 bases between the two ends. Germline lookup yields CDR1 SGHRS and CDR2 YFSETQ.

V and J are TRBV19 and TRBJ1-5; D is unresolved. This CDR3 comprises 17 residues. V gave up 7 bases and J gave up 0 bases, with 19 bases separating them. Germline V gene sequence: CDR1 LNHDA, CDR2 SQIVND (reference sequence). The DNA of the CDR3 is TGTGCCAGTACCCCACAACCCCCGGGAATTAGCAATCAGCCCCAGCATTTT. It is translated as CASTPQPPGISNQPQHF.

The chain recombines TRBV5-5 with TRBJ1-4; TRBD1 aligns across 9 bases. CDR1 and CDR2 (germline): SGHKS, YYEKEE (reference sequence). J was trimmed by 7 bases and V by 4 bases; bases with no gene match: 5. This CDR3 comprises 14 residues. CDR3 sequence: CASSLRDRVEKLFF. CDR3 bases: TGTGCCAGCAGCCTGAGGGACAGGGTTGAAAAACTGTTTTTT.

This chain uses TRBV18 with TRBJ1-1; no definite D call. The germline CDR1 and CDR2 sequences are KGHSH and LQKENI. Trimming cost V 3 bases and J 4 bases, with 18 bases left between them. CDR3 size: 16 residues. CDR3 loop: CASSPNPRSGSTEAFF. Here the CDR3 DNA reads TGTGCCAGCTCACCCAACCCTCGAAGTGGTTCCACTGAAGCTTTCTTT.

V and J are TRBV18 and TRBJ1-1; 7 nucleotides align to TRBD1. CDR3 length: 17 residues. Per the germline V gene, CDR1 is KGHSH and CDR2 is LQKENI. Trimming at V came to 0 bases and at J to 0 bases, leaving 7 bases not matched to a gene. CDR3 coding DNA: TGTGCCAGCTCACCACCGGCTACGGGACAGATGAACACTGAAGCTTTCTTT. This codes for CASSPPATGQMNTEAFF. Combining the CDR3 with reference TRBV18 and TRBJ1-1 gives the whole variable domain NAGVMQNPRHLVRRRGQEARLRCSPMKGHSHVYWYRQLPEEGLKFMVYLQKENIIDESGMPKERFSAEFPKEGPSILRIQQVVRGDSAAYFCASSPPATGQMNTEAFFGQGTRLTVV.

The count of this clone is one. The chain links TRBV27 to TRBJ1-5, with unresolved D. The CDR3 loop spans 12 amino acids. From germline, CDR1 is MNHEY and CDR2 SMNVEV (reference sequence). The ends were cut back, 3 bases at V and 4 bases at J, with 4 bases in the middle. The CDR3 bases are TGTGCCAGCAGTTTTGTGAATCAGCCCCAGCATTTT. Its protein is CASSFVNQPQHF.

The chain combines TRBV2 with TRBJ1-1; D is ambiguous. With 8 bases removed from V and 0 bases from J, the gap between germline ends came to 10 bases. Per the germline V gene, CDR1 is SNHLY and CDR2 is FYNNEI. This CDR3 region has 13 residues. This chain's CDR3 is CASDRQLNTEAFF. The CDR3, as DNA: TGTGCCAGCGATCGTCAGTTGAACACTGAAGCTTTCTTT. The complete variable domain, with remaining parts taken from reference TRBV2 and TRBJ1-1, reads EPEVTQTPSHQVTQMGQEVILRCVPISNHLYFYWYRQILGQKVEFLVSFYNNEISEKSEIFDDQFSVERPDGSNFTLKIRSTKLEDSAMYFCASDRQLNTEAFFGQGTRLTVV.

This chain links TRBV5-1 with TRBJ2-5, with TRBD1 matching 8 bases. Germline V lookup: CDR1 SGHRS, CDR2 YFSETQ. CDR3 length equals 13 residues. With 7 bases clipped from V and 0 bases from J, the junction kept 2 bases outside the gene matches. CDR3 protein: CASATGDQETQYF. CDR3 DNA: TGCGCCAGCGCGACAGGGGACCAAGAGACCCAGTACTTC.

The chain carries TRBV10-2 and TRBJ2-1; 7 positions agree with TRBD2. The CDR3 consists of 16 residues. V dropped 2 bases and J dropped 4; count of bases not matched to a gene: 8. Germline CDR1 WSHSY, CDR2 SAAADI. The CDR3 loop reads CASSEVETSPYNEQFF. The CDR3 nucleotides read TGCGCCAGCAGTGAGGTGGAGACTAGCCCTTACAATGAGCAGTTCTTC.

The rearrangement joins TRBV9 to TRBJ2-7; D is possibly TRBD1 (6 bases). Trimming took off 0 bases at V and 4 bases at J, with 17 bases between the two ends. CDR3 length: 16 amino acids. In germline, CDR1 is SGDLS, CDR2 YYNGEE. The CDR3 nucleotides are TGTGCCAGCAGCGTAGCAGATCACAGGGCGGTTTACGAGCAGTACTTC. Protein product: CASSVADHRAVYEQYF.

This chain joins TRBV10-3 and TRBJ1-3, with D unresolved. The CDR3 sequence is 16 residues long. In germline, CDR1 is ENHRY, CDR2 SYGVKD. V lost 0 bases and J 0 bases, leaving 9 bases between the germline ends. The CDR3 loop is CAISESSRFSGNTIYF. Here the CDR3 DNA reads TGTGCCATCAGTGAGTCTTCAAGGTTCTCTGGAAACACCATATATTTT.

The CDR3 DNA sequence: TGTGCCAGCAGCTTGGATCACTGGAACACTGAAGCTTTCTTT. It translates to CASSLDHWNTEAFF. The V gene is TRBV5-4, the J gene TRBJ1-1, with no clear D. Germline loops: CDR1 SGHNT, CDR2 YYREEE (reference sequence). CDR3 length: 14 residues. V dropped 0 bases and J dropped 1 base, with 7 bases sitting between them. Full variable domain (outside the CDR3, taken from reference TRBV5-4 and TRBJ1-1): ETGVTQSPTHLIKTRGQQVTLRCSSQSGHNTVSWYQQALGQGPQFIFQYYREEENGRGNFPPRFSGLQFPNYSSELNVNALELDDSALYLCASSLDHWNTEAFFGQGTRLTVV.

The V call is TRBV6-1, the J call TRBJ1-1, with 9 bases matching TRBD1. Germline CDR1 reads MNHNS; CDR2 reads SASEGT. This CDR3 has 15 residues. With 5 bases clipped from V and 5 bases from J, the junction kept 9 bases outside the gene matches. The CDR3 region is CASSSPQGAGTEAFF. The CDR3 coding sequence is TGTGCCAGCAGTAGCCCACAGGGGGCTGGGACTGAAGCTTTCTTT.

The chain recombines TRBV29-1 with TRBJ1-1; possible D gene TRBD1, 6 bases. Trimming stripped 5 bases from V and 0 bases from J, with 13 bases between. The length of the CDR3 is 14 residues. Looked up from germline, CDR1 is SQVTM and CDR2 is ANQGSEA. As DNA, the CDR3 is TGCAGCGTTCTTGGACAGCCCATGAACACTGAAGCTTTCTTT. Protein product: CSVLGQPMNTEAFF.

V gene TRBV4-3 combines with J gene TRBJ2-3; 15 bases are a match to TRBD2. The V gene's germline CDR1 is LGHNA and CDR2 YSLEER. Trimming cost V 4 bases and J 3 bases; bases outside gene matches: 2. The CDR3 spans 16 residues. The CDR3 DNA is TGCGCCAGCAGCCGGGGACTAGCGGGAGGTACAGATACGCAGTATTTT. Translation gives CASSRGLAGGTDTQYF.

The chain uses TRBV11-3 and TRBJ2-7; the D gene is possibly TRBD2 (7 bases). The CDR3 spans 14 residues. Germline V CDR1 and CDR2: SGHNT, YENEEA. V lost 5 bases and J 3 bases, leaving 14 bases between the germline ends. CDR3 DNA sequence: TGTGCCAGCAGCCTCCTTAGGGGGGGCTACGAGCAGTACTTC. This translates into CASSLLRGGYEQYF. Based on the CDR3 plus reference TRBV11-3 and TRBJ2-7, the full variable domain is EAGVVQSPRYKIIEKKQPVAFWCNPISGHNTLYWYLQNLGQGPELLIRYENEEAVDDSQLPKDRFSAERLKGVDSTLKIQPAELGDSAVYLCASSLLRGGYEQYFGPGTRLTVT.

The rearrangement joins TRBV6-5 to TRBJ1-1; weak D call: TRBD1 (6 bases). The CDR3 spans 14 residues. Germline assignment: CDR1 MNHEY and CDR2 SVGAGI. V lost 6 bases to trimming and J lost 2 bases, with 13 bases between them. The CDR3 DNA sequence: TGTGCCAGCAGCCCAACAGGGACCAACACTGAAGCTTTCTTT. Residues: CASSPTGTNTEAFF.

This clone has more than one count but fewer than ten. The chain combines TRBV10-3 with TRBJ1-2; D perhaps matches TRBD1 (6 bases). CDR1 ENHRY and CDR2 SYGVKD come from the germline V gene. V dropped 6 bases and J dropped 6 bases, with 11 bases sitting between them. The length of the CDR3 is 12 residues. CDR3: CAISRGMHGYTF. The CDR3 bases are TGTGCCATCAGCAGGGGAATGCATGGCTACACCTTC.

The genes are TRBV13 and TRBJ1-5; D may be TRBD1 (6 bases). The germline CDR1 and CDR2 sequences are PRHDT and FYEKMQ (reference sequence). Trimming removed 0 bases from V and 6 bases from J, with 12 bases in between. This CDR3 region has 15 residues. CDR3 sequence (DNA): TGTGCCAGCAGCTTAGGGGCAGGGGTAAGTCAGCCCCAGCATTTT. Its translation is CASSLGAGVSQPQHF.